The 10 T cell receptor beta chains in this list originate from one sample, sequenced in a study of T cell responses to AZD1222 COVID-19 vaccine. The table came from immunoSEQ multiplex PCR; TCRdb's copy has only in-frame clones and leaves some out. The top ten hold about 1.6% of the sample, which has some 160,000 clones, around nine tenths seen once. The sample consisted of peripheral blood, taken on day 0 of AZD1222 vaccination. The receptors were sampled from an adult in good health.

This sequence joins TRBV15 and TRBJ1-4, with 8 bases aligning to TRBD1. Germline CDR1 is LNHNV and CDR2 is YYDKDF (reference sequence). Germline trimming cut 2 bases from V and 8 bases from J; bases unmatched to any gene: 7. This CDR3 contains 15 residues. DNA of the CDR3: TGTGCCACCAGCAGACCACCGGACAGGGTCGAAAAACTGTTTTTT. Encoded protein: CATSRPPDRVEKLFF. The variable domain in full, completed from reference TRBV15 and TRBJ1-4, reads DAMVIQNPRYQVTQFGKPVTLSCSQTLNHNVMYWYQQKSSQAPKLLFHYYDKDFNNEADTPDNFQSRRPNTSFCFLDIRSPGLGDTAMYLCATSRPPDRVEKLFFGSGTQLSVL.

The chain combines TRBV3-1 (or the pseudogene TRBV3-2) with TRBJ2-7; 9 nucleotides line up with TRBD1. The length of the CDR3 is 16 residues. Trimming took 1 base from V and 5 from J; bases not matched to a gene: 9. Germline lookup yields CDR1 LGHDT and CDR2 YNNKEL (reference sequence). CDR3 nucleotide sequence: TGTGCCAGCAGCCAAGGCTGGGGGACAGGGTGGGACGAGCAGTACTTC. The encoded protein is CASSQGWGTGWDEQYF.

This clone was counted a few times. Written as DNA, the CDR3 is TGTGCCACCAGCAGAGTAGGACAGCAAGGAGAGCAGTTCTTC. Its protein is CATSRVGQQGEQFF. V usage is TRBV15 and J usage is TRBJ2-1, with D perhaps TRBD1 (6 bases). Germline V gene data show CDR1 as LNHNV and CDR2 as YYDKDF (reference sequence). The V and J ends lost 1 base and 10 bases respectively, with 14 bases between them. CDR3 length: 14 amino acids.

The chain couples TRBV9 to TRBJ2-3; D is unclear. The CDR3 sequence is 15 residues long. V lost 0 bases and J lost 4, with 12 bases in between. The germline V gene encodes CDR1 SGDLS and CDR2 YYNGEE. CDR3 DNA: TGTGCCAGCAGCGTAGGACGTCTCGTCGCAGATACGCAGTATTTT. Protein sequence: CASSVGRLVADTQYF.

The rearrangement links TRBV6-1 to TRBJ2-3; 8 nucleotides match TRBD2. CDR1 is MNHNS and CDR2 is SASEGT in the germline V gene. V gave up 2 bases and J gave up 4 bases; unmatched junction bases: 14. The CDR3 covers 18 residues. This chain's CDR3 is CASSELGRSGSFADTQYF. The CDR3 DNA reads TGTGCCAGCAGTGAACTGGGTCGGAGCGGGAGTTTCGCAGATACGCAGTATTTT.

The V call is TRBV10-2, the J call TRBJ2-1; 10 nucleotides agree with TRBD2. V shed 2 bases and J 6 bases; nucleotides not matched to a gene: 10. There are 17 residues in the CDR3. Germline CDR1 is WSHSY and CDR2 is SAAADI. CDR3 coding DNA: TGCGCCAGCAGTGAGCAGCTAGCGGGAGAAGTCCGCAATGAGCAGTTCTTC. This encodes CASSEQLAGEVRNEQFF.

This clone appeared a single time. The chain employs TRBV19 and TRBJ2-7, with 9 bases matching TRBD1. V was clipped by 9 bases and J by 2 bases; unmatched bases: 5. This CDR3 has 13 amino acids. Per the germline V gene, CDR1 is LNHDA and CDR2 is SQIVND (reference sequence). CDR3 sequence: CASRDRETYEQYF. The CDR3, as DNA: TGTGCCAGCCGGGACAGGGAAACCTACGAGCAGTACTTC.

The genes are TRBV11-2 and TRBJ2-1, with 8 bases that match TRBD2. V shed 0 bases and J 7 bases; nucleotides not matched to a gene: 11. From germline, CDR1 is SGHAT and CDR2 FQNNGV. CDR3 length: 17 residues. This CDR3 is CASSLDRVAGNLNEQFF. The CDR3 bases are TGTGCCAGCAGCTTAGATCGGGTAGCGGGAAATTTGAATGAGCAGTTCTTC.

The gene calls are TRBV5-1 and TRBJ2-1, with TRBD2 identical over 8 bases. V lost 0 bases, J lost 5 bases, and 1 base stayed unmatched. In germline, CDR1 is SGHRS, CDR2 YFSETQ. This CDR3 has 14 residues. CDR3 protein: CASSLGGRHNEQFF. In DNA, the CDR3 is TGCGCCAGCAGCTTGGGCGGGAGGCACAATGAGCAGTTCTTC.

The V and J genes are TRBV7-3 and TRBJ2-2, with no clear D. V was clipped by 2 bases and J by 9 bases, with 13 bases between them. The CDR3 runs to 14 residues. CDR1 is SGHTA and CDR2 is FQGTGA in the germline V gene. CDR3 nucleotides: TGTGCCAGCAGCTTATTGCCGGTACAAAGGGAGCTGTTTTTT. Translation: CASSLLPVQRELFF.